Listed below are T cell receptor beta chains from one sample, sequenced in a study of identical twins. Using its own MiXCR run on the 5' RACE reads, TCRdb lists one record per CDR3 protein. This table has 1.5 million to 2 million distinct CDR3 sequences, around 29% appearing once. What was sequenced was cord blood. The receptor set was obtained from a newborn girl in good health. CDR3s include the opening cysteine and the closing phenylalanine or tryptophan. A D gene is named only where the DNA matches it firmly. Not every row has a clone size; where given, it reads once, few, many or a size class.

-	TRBV7-2	TRBD2	TRBJ2-1	TGTGTAGCGGGGTCCTACAATGAGCAGTTCTTC	CVAGSYNEQFF
-	TRBV29-1	TRBD1	TRBJ1-5	TGCAGCGTCCGGACAGGTCTCCCGGGAAGCAATCAGCCCCAGCATTTT	CSVRTGLPGSNQPQHF
few	TRBV10-3	-	TRBJ2-7	TGTGCCATCAGTGAGTCGAGTATCTCCTACAATGAGCAGTACTTC	CAISESSISYNEQYF
-	TRBV14	TRBD2	TRBJ2-7	TGTGCCAGCAGCCAAGTTTTAGCGGGCAGCTCCTACAATGAGCAGTACTTC	CASSQVLAGSSYNEQYF
-	TRBV3-1	TRBD2	TRBJ2-1	TGTGCCAGCAGCTTACCACGCGGGAGATACAATGAGCAGTTCTTC	CASSLPRGRYNEQFF
-	TRBV24-1	TRBD2	TRBJ2-1	TGTGCCACCAGTGATCTAGCGGGCTCATCCTACAATGAGCAGTTCTTC	CATSDLAGSSYNEQFF
-	TRBV20-1	-	TRBJ1-6	TGCAGTGCTAAGGCAGGGATTAATTCACCCCTCCACTTT	CSAKAGINSPLHF
-	TRBV24-1	-	TRBJ2-3	TGTGCCACCAGTGATTTTTGCCCAGGGATCGAAATAGATACGCAGTATTTT	CATSDFCPGIEIDTQYF
-	TRBV24-1	TRBD2	TRBJ2-1	TGTGCCACCAGTGATTTAAAGGGACTAGCGGGAGGCAATGAGCAGTTCTTC	CATSDLKGLAGGNEQFF
-	TRBV6-2/TRBV6-3	-	TRBJ2-5	TGTGCCAGAGACGGCCAAGAGACCCAGTACTTC	CARDGQETQYF
few	TRBV4-2	TRBD2	TRBJ2-5	TGTGCCAGCAGCCAAGAGGGACTAGCGGGAGTAGAGACCCAGTACTTC	CASSQEGLAGVETQYF
-	TRBV6-5	-	TRBJ1-2	TGTGCCAGCAGTTACTCGGCACGGACAAACTATGGCTACACCTTC	CASSYSARTNYGYTF
-	TRBV9	TRBD1	TRBJ1-1	TGTGCCAGCAGCGCCGGACAGGGGCCACTAATGAACACTGAAGCTTTCTTT	CASSAGQGPLMNTEAFF
-	TRBV10-3	-	TRBJ2-1	TGTGCCATCACTCCAACCGGATCCAATGAGCAGTTCTTC	CAITPTGSNEQFF
-	TRBV5-5	-	TRBJ2-1	TGTGCCAGCAGTTCGGTGGTACAGCTGTCCAATGAGCAGTTCTTC	CASSSVVQLSNEQFF
few	TRBV7-2	TRBD2	TRBJ2-1	TGTGCCAGCAGCTTAGGACTTTTAGCGGGGCTCATCTCCTCCTACAATGAGCAGTTCTTC	CASSLGLLAGLISSYNEQFF
-	TRBV3-1	-	TRBJ2-2	TGTGCCAGCAGCCAAGCGGGTCCAAGCATACTCACCGGGGAGCTGTTTTTT	CASSQAGPSILTGELFF
-	TRBV5-5	-	TRBJ1-4	TGTGCCAGCAGCTTGACAGTCGCGATTGAAAAACTGTTTTTT	CASSLTVAIEKLFF
few	TRBV3-1	-	TRBJ1-2	TGTGCCAGCAGCCAAGAGGGCGGCAGAAACTATGGCTACACCTTC	CASSQEGGRNYGYTF
few	TRBV28	-	TRBJ1-6	TGTGCCAGCAGTTACGCCAACCGACAGGCGATCAATTCACCCCCCCACTTT	CASSYANRQAINSPPHF
few	TRBV29-1	-	TRBJ1-2	TGCAGCGTCGAGGCGGTAGCCAACTATGGCTACACCTTC	CSVEAVANYGYTF
few	TRBV12-3/TRBV12-4	-	TRBJ2-7	TGTGCCAGCACCTACCAGGGGAGCTCCTACGAGCAGTACTTC	CASTYQGSSYEQYF
-	TRBV12-3/TRBV12-4	-	TRBJ1-6	TGTGCCAGCAGAGAAACAGGGCCAGTCCCCCTCCACTTT	CASRETGPVPLHF